The present entry profiles one TCR beta chain with its context. Antigen: not known. The ViraFEST assay expanded antigen-specific CD4+ T cells with viral peptide pools before sequencing. Cells that had been cultured for less than 13 days were the source of isolated CD4+ T cells. Testing of the vaccine recipients showed negative nucleocapsid antibodies and no prior SARS-CoV-2 infection. Every well got over 1.5 million PBMC, which were grown with around 9.2 IU/ml IL-2 and 10 ug/ml peptides. Half of the medium was exchanged for IL-2 medium on both days 3 and 7. The data are from a study of vaccination effects on CD4 cells after COVID-19. Overall study results and limits: In healthy vaccinees, only 1 of 255 vaccine-induced clones cross-reacted with common cold coronaviruses.

There are 14 residues in the CDR3. In germline, CDR1 is SGHRS, CDR2 YFSETQ. Trimming left V 1 base short and J 2 bases short, with 9 bases between. Assay: immunoSEQ multiplex PCR; the TCRdb copy retains only in-frame clones and omits some. The sample carries tens of thousands of clones, around 72% recorded once. This receptor was obtained from a human donor who received a COVID-19 vaccine. This sequence joins TRBV5-1 and TRBJ2-5, with no clear D. The input for sequencing was CD4+ T cells from PBMCs cultured with HCoV-OC43 spike peptides, taken before COVID-19 vaccination. Subset here: HCoV-OC43 spike overlapping peptide pool stimulation. CDR3 DNA: TGCGCCAGCAGCTTGAGTTTCGGACAAGAGACCCAGTACTTC. Residues: CASSLSFGQETQYF.